Presented here are 27 T cell receptor beta chains from one specimen sequenced in a study of blood T cell repertoires in COVID-19. Using immunoSEQ multiplex PCR, the repertoire was profiled, and TCRdb retains in-frame clones only, with some absent. The sample gives hundreds of thousands of clones, 80% to 90% of which show up once; roughly 1.1% is in the top ten. Sequencing was done on a sample of PBMCs or T cells enriched from blood (not recorded which). These receptors were obtained from a man aged 30-40 years who had recovered from COVID-19.

This clone was found once. The chain uses TRBV29-1 and TRBJ1-1; D is uncertain. Per the germline V gene, CDR1 is SQVTM and CDR2 is ANQGSEA. The CDR3 has 13 amino acids. The V end was cut by 6 bases, the J end by 1 base, with 12 bases between. This CDR3 reads CSVRPLKNTEAFF. CDR3 sequence (DNA): TGCAGCGTGAGGCCCCTCAAGAACACTGAAGCTTTCTTT.

J is TRBJ2-2 and V is TRBV7-9; 8 bases agree with TRBD1. J gave up 7 bases and V 5 bases, and 12 bases lay outside the gene matches. CDR3 length: 16 amino acids. Looked up from germline, CDR1 is SEHNR and CDR2 is FQNEAQ (reference sequence). The CDR3 DNA sequence: TGTGCCAGCAGCCCCCCTAGGACAGGGAGTGACGGGGAGCTGTTTTTT. It translates to CASSPPRTGSDGELFF.

The chain has TRBV5-1 and TRBJ2-3; 11 bases agree with TRBD2. Looked up from germline, CDR1 is SGHRS and CDR2 is YFSETQ. Trimming took 9 bases from V and 5 from J; bases not matched to a gene: 8. This CDR3 comprises 14 residues. CDR3 loop: CATKLAGVRDTQYF. In nucleotides, the CDR3 is TGCGCCACCAAACTAGCGGGAGTGAGAGATACGCAGTATTTT. Combining the CDR3 with reference TRBV5-1 and TRBJ2-3 gives the whole variable domain KAGVTQTPRYLIKTRGQQVTLSCSPISGHRSVSWYQQTPGQGLQFLFEYFSETQRNKGNFPGRFSGRQFSNSRSEMNVSTLELGDSALYLCATKLAGVRDTQYFGPGTRLTVL.

The count of this clone is one. J is TRBJ1-5 and V is TRBV2, with no clear D. The V and J ends lost 1 base and 3 bases respectively, with 10 bases between them. Germline V gene data show CDR1 as SNHLY and CDR2 as FYNNEI. CDR3 length: 15 residues. This CDR3 is CASSEVTGNNQPQHF. The CDR3 DNA follows: TGTGCCAGCAGTGAAGTAACGGGAAACAATCAGCCCCAGCATTTT.

V usage is TRBV7-9 and J usage is TRBJ1-4; TRBD1 is a possible D gene (6 bases). Deletions cut 4 bases from V and 4 bases from J, with 7 bases between. From germline, CDR1 is SEHNR and CDR2 FQNEAQ (reference sequence). The CDR3 length is 13 residues. In DNA form, the CDR3 reads TGTGCCAGCAGCTCAGGGGATAATGAAAAACTGTTTTTT. It translates to CASSSGDNEKLFF.

The J gene is TRBJ2-2, the V gene TRBV28, with TRBD2 matching 8 bases. Losses at the gene ends were 7 bases for V and 5 bases for J; bases not matched to a gene: 6. From germline, CDR1 is MDHEN and CDR2 SYDVKM. This CDR3 is built from 14 residues. CDR3 region: CASKTGGTTGELFF. The CDR3, as DNA: TGTGCCAGCAAGACGGGAGGGACTACCGGGGAGCTGTTTTTT.

This clone was detected only a few times. The rearrangement joins TRBV10-3 to TRBJ2-7, with D possibly TRBD1 on 6 matching bases. Trimming removed 8 bases from V and 4 bases from J, with 9 bases in between. The CDR3 runs 11 residues. Germline CDR1 and CDR2: ENHRY and SYGVKD. CDR3 amino acids: CAISTGYEQYF. The CDR3 DNA reads TGTGCCATCTCTACAGGGTACGAGCAGTACTTC.

The chain recombines TRBV24-1 with TRBJ1-4; TRBD1 matches at 9 bases. V lost 4 bases to trimming and J lost 7 bases; unmatched junction nucleotides: 3. Looked up from germline, CDR1 is KGHDR and CDR2 is SFDVKD. This CDR3 has 14 amino acids. CDR3 nucleotides: TGTGCCACCAGTGACCCGACAGGGGGTGAAAAACTGTTTTTT. Its protein product is CATSDPTGGEKLFF.

The CDR3 DNA sequence: TGTGCCAGCAGTCCCCCCGGGACAAGGAATTCACCCCTCCACTTT. Translated: CASSPPGTRNSPLHF. This sequence joins TRBV28 and TRBJ1-6; D possibly corresponds to TRBD1 (6 bases). Trimming stripped 5 bases from V and 7 bases from J, with 15 bases between. The CDR3 covers 15 residues. Looked up from germline, CDR1 is MDHEN and CDR2 is SYDVKM. The entire variable domain, with the rest obtained from reference TRBV28 and TRBJ1-6, is as follows: DVKVTQSSRYLVKRTGEKVFLECVQDMDHENMFWYRQDPGLGLRLIYFSYDVKMKEKGDIPEGYSVSREKKERFSLILESASTNQTSMYLCASSPPGTRNSPLHFGNGTRLTVT.

V usage is TRBV4-1 and J usage is TRBJ2-7, with 12 bases fitting TRBD2. The trim removed 3 bases at V and 4 bases at J, leaving 7 bases unmatched. CDR1 and CDR2 from the germline V gene are MGHRA and YSYEKL. This CDR3 spans 16 amino acids. This CDR3 reads CASSQAPTSGSYEQYF. The CDR3 nucleotides read TGCGCCAGCAGCCAGGCTCCGACTAGCGGGAGTTACGAGCAGTACTTC.

The chain couples TRBV4-2 to TRBJ2-7; weak D call: TRBD1 (5 bases). Germline-derived CDR1 and CDR2 are LGHNA and YNFKEQ. V dropped 4 bases and J dropped 4 bases, with 11 bases sitting between them. The CDR3 totals 13 residues. The CDR3 DNA reads TGTGCCAGCAGCCCAGGGAAGGGTTACGAGCAGTACTTC. Translation: CASSPGKGYEQYF.

DNA of the CDR3: TGTGCCAGCAGTTTCCGGACAGGGGGTGGCTACACCTTC. It translates to CASSFRTGGGYTF. The chain uses TRBV28 and TRBJ1-2, with 10 nucleotides matching TRBD1. CDR1 is MDHEN, CDR2 SYDVKM, per germline. The CDR3 is 13 amino acids. J gave up 7 bases and V 3 bases, and 2 bases lay outside the gene matches.

This sequence joins TRBV5-1 and TRBJ2-7; TRBD1 agrees at 10 bases. V lost 7 bases to trimming and J lost 4 bases; unmatched junction nucleotides: 8. The CDR3 runs 14 residues. From germline, CDR1 is SGHRS and CDR2 YFSETQ. The CDR3 protein is CASRSGTGEYEQYF. DNA of the CDR3: TGCGCCAGCCGCTCCGGGACAGGGGAGTACGAGCAGTACTTC.

V gene TRBV7-9 combines with J gene TRBJ2-7, with D possibly TRBD2 on 6 matching bases. The CDR3 has 13 residues. Trimming pared 6 bases from V and 1 base from J, leaving 10 bases between. Germline CDR1 is SEHNR and CDR2 is FQNEAQ (reference sequence). CDR3 bases: TGTGCCAGCAGAAAGAGCGGGTCCTACGAGCAGTACTTC. The encoded protein is CASRKSGSYEQYF. The full variable domain, in which reference TRBV7-9 and TRBJ2-7 provide the parts outside the CDR3, is DTGVSQNPRHKITKRGQNVTFRCDPISEHNRLYWYRQTLGQGPEFLTYFQNEAQLEKSRLLSDRFSAERPKGSFSTLEIQRTEQGDSAMYLCASRKSGSYEQYFGPGTRLTVT.

The chain links TRBV18 to TRBJ2-5; D is ambiguous. V was shortened by 3 bases and J by 1 base, with 18 bases between the two germline ends. The CDR3 length is 17 residues. The germline V gene has CDR1 KGHSH and CDR2 LQKENI. The CDR3 reads CASSPLVPSERQETQYF. CDR3 bases: TGTGCCAGCTCACCCCTAGTTCCGTCGGAGCGCCAAGAGACCCAGTACTTC.

CDR3 residues: CASSLGTGNLNTEAFF. DNA for the CDR3: TGTGCCAGCAGTTTGGGGACAGGGAACCTGAACACTGAAGCTTTCTTT. The rearrangement joins TRBV28 to TRBJ1-1, with 9 bases identical to TRBD1. The J segment lost 0 bases and the V segment lost 3 bases, leaving 5 bases of the junction unmatched. Per the germline V gene, CDR1 is MDHEN and CDR2 is SYDVKM. CDR3 length: 16 amino acids.

This sequence joins TRBV28 and TRBJ1-4; 7 bases agree with TRBD1. J lost 6 bases, V lost 2 bases, and 3 bases had no gene match. Germline CDR1 is MDHEN and CDR2 is SYDVKM. The CDR3 runs to 14 residues. The CDR3, as DNA: TGTGCCAGCAGTTTAGAACAGGGGTATGAAAAACTGTTTTTT. The encoded protein is CASSLEQGYEKLFF. The variable domain in full, completed from reference TRBV28 and TRBJ1-4, reads DVKVTQSSRYLVKRTGEKVFLECVQDMDHENMFWYRQDPGLGLRLIYFSYDVKMKEKGDIPEGYSVSREKKERFSLILESASTNQTSMYLCASSLEQGYEKLFFGSGTQLSVL.

CDR3 bases: TGTGCCAGCAGAGGCCGGTGGGAGGGGTCCTACGAGCAGTACTTC. This translates into CASRGRWEGSYEQYF. The chain employs TRBV27 and TRBJ2-7; TRBD2 aligns across 7 bases. Germline V gives CDR1 MNHEY, CDR2 SMNVEV (reference sequence). The V segment lost 6 bases and the J segment 1 base; nucleotides outside the gene matches: 9. This CDR3 is built from 15 residues.

This clone was counted between two and nine times. The rearrangement joins TRBV2 to TRBJ2-7, with TRBD1 matching over 10 bases. V trimming: 7 bases; J trimming: 6 bases; junction bases outside the gene matches: 9. The CDR3 has 14 residues. Germline CDR1 and CDR2: SNHLY and FYNNEI. The CDR3, as DNA: TGTGCCAGCACTCCGGGACAGGGGACTCTCGAGCAGTACTTC. It specifies CASTPGQGTLEQYF.

The chain uses TRBV18 and TRBJ1-2; TRBD1 matches at 7 bases. The CDR3 contains 18 residues. The V and J ends lost 2 bases and 0 bases, in that order; junction bases with no gene match: 12. CDR1 and CDR2 from the germline V gene are KGHSH and LQKENI. The CDR3 loop is CASSPAGDSSSSNYGYTF. DNA for the CDR3: TGTGCCAGCTCACCAGCCGGGGACAGCTCCTCATCTAACTATGGCTACACCTTC.

The V call is TRBV19, the J call TRBJ2-7, with D hard to call. In germline, CDR1 is LNHDA, CDR2 SQIVND (reference sequence). With 4 bases removed from V and 2 bases from J, the gap between germline ends came to 15 bases. CDR3 length equals 15 residues. The CDR3 nucleotides are TGTGCCAGTAGTACGCCGACAAGACAAGCCTACGAGCAGTACTTC. Protein sequence: CASSTPTRQAYEQYF.

V is TRBV19 and J is TRBJ2-5, with TRBD1 matching 11 bases. J was trimmed by 7 bases and V by 4 bases; bases with no gene match: 2. From germline, CDR1 is LNHDA and CDR2 SQIVND (reference sequence). The CDR3 is made up of 13 amino acids. For the CDR3, the DNA is TGTGCCAGTAGTAAGGGACAGGGGGGGACCCAGTACTTC. Its translation: CASSKGQGGTQYF.

The chain carries TRBV5-5 and TRBJ1-4, with a weak D call TRBD1 (5 bases). CDR3 length: 16 residues. V was trimmed by 4 bases and J by 0 bases, leaving 13 bases between them. CDR1 and CDR2 (germline): SGHKS, YYEKEE (reference sequence). The CDR3 DNA follows: TGTGCCAGCAGCCCATGGGGCTTCACAACTAATGAAAAACTGTTTTTT. Translated, it gives CASSPWGFTTNEKLFF.

The J gene is TRBJ1-6, the V gene TRBV18, with TRBD1 matching 7 bases. Germline-derived CDR1 and CDR2 are KGHSH and LQKENI. The CDR3 length is 17 residues. V trimming: 1 base; J trimming: 8 bases; junction bases outside the gene matches: 11. The DNA of the CDR3 is TGTGCCAGCTCACCACGAGACAGGGCGAGTGATGATTCACCCCTCCACTTT. Protein: CASSPRDRASDDSPLHF.

The chain couples TRBV7-6 to TRBJ2-7; 8 nucleotides line up with TRBD2. Germline V lookup: CDR1 SGHVS, CDR2 FNYEAQ. CDR3 size: 15 residues. J lost 5 bases, V lost 1 base, and 7 bases had no gene match. The CDR3 loop is CASSLVPGGLDEQYF. DNA of the CDR3: TGTGCCAGCAGCTTAGTTCCGGGAGGGCTTGACGAGCAGTACTTC. The variable domain in full, completed from reference TRBV7-6 and TRBJ2-7, reads GAGVSQSPRYKVTKRGQDVALRCDPISGHVSLYWYRQALGQGPEFLTYFNYEAQQDKSGLPNDRFSAERPEGSISTLTIQRTEQRDSAMYRCASSLVPGGLDEQYFGPGTRLTVT.

This chain connects TRBV2 to TRBJ2-7, with TRBD2 identical over 7 bases. V was pared by 6 bases and J by 3 bases, with 5 bases of the junction left unmatched. The CDR3 extends over 13 amino acids. The V gene's germline CDR1 is SNHLY and CDR2 FYNNEI. CDR3 nucleotide sequence: TGTGCCAGCAGCGTCGGGAGGTTCTACGAGCAGTACTTC. Translated, it gives CASSVGRFYEQYF. The full variable domain, rest sourced from reference TRBV2 and TRBJ2-7, is EPEVTQTPSHQVTQMGQEVILRCVPISNHLYFYWYRQILGQKVEFLVSFYNNEISEKSEIFDDQFSVERPDGSNFTLKIRSTKLEDSAMYFCASSVGRFYEQYFGPGTRLTVT.

V gene TRBV4-1 combines with J gene TRBJ2-7; possible D gene TRBD2, 5 bases. This CDR3 is built from 15 residues. Trimming pared 0 bases from V and 0 bases from J, leaving 9 bases between. Per germline, CDR1 MGHRA and CDR2 YSYEKL. The CDR3 DNA follows: TGCGCCAGCAGCCAAGATCCGAGGGTCTCCTACGAGCAGTACTTC. It codes for CASSQDPRVSYEQYF.